These T cell receptor beta chains were read from a single sample in a study of T cell responses to AZD1222 COVID-19 vaccine. Profiled with immunoSEQ multiplex PCR; TCRdb holds only in-frame clones, not every one. The table includes around 140,000 clones, 91% detected once. The sequences come from peripheral blood, collected on day 0 of AZD1222 vaccination. The source of these receptors is an adult in good health. Each CDR3 is given with its conserved first and last residue. D genes are given only for firm matches. The size entry is marked missing in some rows and otherwise reads once, few, many or a size class.

d_call j_call clone_size v_call cdr3_aa cdr3_nt
- TRBJ2-1 once TRBV3-1/TRBV3-2 CASSQDGSGVNEQFF TGTGCCAGCAGCCAAGATGGGTCAGGGGTGAATGAGCAGTTCTTC
- TRBJ1-1 - TRBV2 CASLWGAETEAFF TGTGCCAGCCTCTGGGGGGCGGAAACTGAAGCTTTCTTT
- TRBJ1-1 once TRBV12-5 CASVGERTEAFF TGTGCTAGTGTCGGGGAAAGGACTGAAGCTTTCTTT
- TRBJ1-4 - TRBV5-1 CASSLAGSNEKLFF TGCGCCAGCAGCTTAGCAGGGTCTAATGAAAAACTGTTTTTT
TRBD2 TRBJ2-7 - TRBV18 CASQTTSGGLLSEQYF TGTGCCAGCCAGACTACTAGCGGGGGACTACTAAGCGAGCAGTACTTC
- TRBJ1-4 - TRBV14 CASSPRPTGFSLRGEKLFF TGTGCCAGCAGCCCCCGGCCAACAGGGTTCTCGTTAAGGGGTGAAAAACTGTTTTTT
- TRBJ2-1 - TRBV20-1 CSASRAASSFRGNEQFF TGCAGTGCTAGTAGGGCGGCGTCCTCATTTCGAGGAAATGAGCAGTTCTTC
- TRBJ1-2 - TRBV6-1 CASSEALGVTANYGYTF TGTGCCAGCAGTGAAGCGCTCGGGGTCACAGCTAACTATGGCTACACCTTC
- TRBJ2-7 - TRBV2 CASSEQFEQYF TGTGCCAGCAGTGAACAGTTTGAGCAGTACTTC
- TRBJ2-7 - TRBV6-2/TRBV6-3 CASSSRFSYEQYF TGTGCCAGCAGTTCCAGGTTCTCCTACGAGCAGTACTTC
- TRBJ2-2 - TRBV2 CARRLTGELFF TGTGCCAGGCGCTTGACCGGGGAGCTGTTTTTT
- TRBJ2-3 - TRBV5-4 CASSSTGWTDTQYF TGTGCCAGCAGCTCGACGGGGTGGACAGATACGCAGTATTTT
- TRBJ1-6 - TRBV2 CASAAERDNSPLHF TGTGCCAGCGCCGCCGAAAGGGACAATTCACCCCTCCACTTT
TRBD2 TRBJ2-7 - TRBV6-5 CASSRGGAYEQYF TGTGCCAGCAGCCGCGGGGGGGCCTACGAGCAGTACTTC
TRBD2 TRBJ2-1 - TRBV4-3 CASSQGNLAGHLTEQFF TGCGCCAGCAGCCAAGGTAACCTAGCGGGGCACCTAACTGAGCAGTTCTTC
TRBD1 TRBJ1-1 - TRBV3-1/TRBV3-2 CASRDRGLVNTEAFF TGTGCCAGCAGGGACAGGGGGCTGGTGAACACTGAAGCTTTCTTT
- TRBJ1-2 - TRBV7-9 CASSLGQGLTYGYTF TGTGCCAGCAGCTTAGGGCAGGGACTAACCTATGGCTACACCTTC
- TRBJ2-7 - TRBV19 CASSPGLDRAGEQYF TGTGCCAGTAGCCCGGGACTCGACAGGGCGGGGGAGCAGTACTTC
- TRBJ1-4 - TRBV5-7 CASSLAGAAAEKLFF TGTGCCAGCAGCTTGGCCGGGGCAGCGGCCGAAAAACTGTTTTTT
- TRBJ2-7 - TRBV20-1 CSATSSYEQYF TGCAGTGCTACCTCAAGCTACGAGCAGTACTTC
- TRBJ2-1 once TRBV2 CASRVGDEQFF TGTGCCAGCAGAGTAGGAGATGAGCAGTTCTTC
- TRBJ1-5 - TRBV19 CASSIGRVRSNQPQHF TGTGCCAGTAGTATAGGCAGGGTACGGAGCAATCAGCCCCAGCATTTT
- TRBJ2-1 - TRBV6-1 CASSEPDEQFF TGTGCCAGCAGTGAGCCGGATGAGCAGTTCTTC
TRBD1 TRBJ1-2 - TRBV5-6 CASSQDRSYGYTF TGTGCCAGCAGCCAGGACAGGAGCTATGGCTACACCTTC
- TRBJ1-5 - TRBV6-1 CASSELGGQPQHF TGTGCCAGCAGTGAACTTGGCGGTCAGCCCCAGCATTTT
- TRBJ2-5 - TRBV7-2 CASSLVGRGQETQYF TGTGCCAGCAGCTTAGTGGGCAGGGGCCAAGAGACCCAGTACTTC
- TRBJ1-5 - TRBV7-2 CASSPVAGSLNQPQHF TGTGCCAGCAGCCCTGTTGCAGGGTCCCTCAATCAGCCCCAGCATTTT
- TRBJ2-1 - TRBV5-5 CASSLSLHNEQFF TGTGCCAGCAGCTTGAGTCTGCACAATGAGCAGTTCTTC
- TRBJ2-1 - TRBV4-1 CASSQGPIYNEQFF TGCGCCAGCAGCCAGGGGCCTATTTACAATGAGCAGTTCTTC
- TRBJ2-1 - TRBV5-1 CASTFTNNEQFF TGCGCCAGCACCTTTACGAACAATGAGCAGTTCTTC
TRBD2 TRBJ2-2 - TRBV13 CASSTYGPLGTSHTGELFF TGTGCCAGCAGTACCTATGGGCCCCTCGGGACTAGCCACACCGGGGAGCTGTTTTTT
- TRBJ1-1 - TRBV28 CASNRGPPLAFF TGTGCCAGCAACCGGGGACCCCCGCTGGCTTTCTTT
- TRBJ2-2 - TRBV6-2/TRBV6-3 CASSYSTGELFF TGTGCCAGCAGTTACTCGACCGGGGAGCTGTTTTTT
- TRBJ2-4 - TRBV5-1 CASRWGGVRNIQYF TGCGCCAGCCGGTGGGGTGGGGTTAGAAACATTCAGTACTTC
- TRBJ2-3 - TRBV6-2/TRBV6-3 CASSYIQDTQYF TGTGCCAGCAGTTACATTCAAGATACGCAGTATTTT
TRBD2 TRBJ2-1 - TRBV7-2 CASSLMAGVENEQFF TGTGCCAGCAGCTTAATGGCGGGAGTGGAAAATGAGCAGTTCTTC
- TRBJ2-3 - TRBV6-4 CASSQDRRPGDTQYF TGTGCCAGCAGTCAAGACAGGAGACCAGGAGATACGCAGTATTTT
TRBD1 TRBJ1-2 - TRBV19 CASSRTGTNYGYTF TGTGCCAGTAGTCGGACAGGGACCAACTATGGCTACACCTTC
TRBD2 TRBJ2-5 - TRBV28 CASSGTSGARETQYF TGTGCCAGCAGTGGGACTAGCGGGGCACGGGAGACCCAGTACTTC
- TRBJ1-1 - TRBV6-6 CASSYRRENTEAFF TGTGCCAGCAGTTATAGACGGGAGAACACTGAAGCTTTCTTT
- TRBJ1-3 - TRBV19 CASHTAGISGNTIYF TGTGCCAGTCATACCGCAGGGATCTCTGGAAACACCATATATTTT
TRBD2 TRBJ2-5 - TRBV6-5 CASTFGGDFQETQYF TGTGCCAGCACCTTCGGGGGGGATTTCCAAGAGACCCAGTACTTC
TRBD1 TRBJ1-5 - TRBV28 CASSRAQGAGQPQHF TGTGCCAGCAGTCGAGCACAGGGGGCAGGTCAGCCCCAGCATTTT
TRBD2 TRBJ2-3 - TRBV5-1 CASSSGSRTDTQYF TGCGCCAGCAGCAGCGGGAGTAGAACAGATACGCAGTATTTT
- TRBJ1-2 once TRBV3-1/TRBV3-2 CASSQDPRRKNYGYTF TGTGCCAGCAGCCAAGACCCCCGCAGAAAAAACTATGGCTACACCTTC
- TRBJ2-3 - TRBV5-1 CASSLGQRHTDTQYF TGCGCCAGCAGCTTGGGGCAGAGGCACACAGATACGCAGTATTTT
- TRBJ2-1 - TRBV14 CASSGLALKLLTNEQFF TGTGCCAGCAGCGGGCTAGCCCTAAAGTTACTAACCAATGAGCAGTTCTTC
TRBD1 TRBJ1-6 - TRBV5-6 CASSFDTGGNSPLHF TGTGCCAGCAGCTTCGATACAGGGGGTAATTCACCCCTCCACTTT
- TRBJ1-2 - TRBV27 CASREGTVWRGYTF TGTGCCAGCAGGGAGGGCACGGTATGGCGTGGCTACACCTTC
TRBD2 TRBJ2-5 - TRBV28 CASSLQQTSGQTQYF TGTGCCAGCAGCCTCCAACAAACTAGCGGCCAGACCCAGTACTTC
- TRBJ1-6 - TRBV7-6 CASSARAGVPTSSYNSPLHF TGTGCCAGCAGCGCCCGGGCAGGCGTCCCAACGAGCTCCTATAATTCACCCCTCCACTTT
- TRBJ2-5 - TRBV11-2 CASSPQISPHF TGTGCCAGCAGCCCACAGATAAGCCCTCACTTC
TRBD1 TRBJ2-7 - TRBV5-1 CASSLGTGAYEQYF TGCGCCAGCAGCCTCGGGACAGGGGCCTACGAGCAGTACTTC
- TRBJ2-3 - TRBV6-2/TRBV6-3 CASSSVPSTDTQYF TGTGCCAGCAGTTCTGTGCCTAGCACAGATACGCAGTATTTT
- TRBJ1-6 - TRBV20-1 CSASSGHGIGGSLHF TGCAGTGCTAGTAGCGGACACGGGATAGGGGGGTCCCTCCACTTT
- TRBJ2-2 - TRBV30 CAWSGQYTGELFF TGTGCCTGGAGTGGACAGTACACCGGGGAGCTGTTTTTT
- TRBJ1-6 - TRBV9 CASSVGNNSPLHF TGTGCCAGCAGCGTAGGGAATAATTCACCCCTCCACTTT